This T cell receptor (beta chain) was identified during a study of cytomegalovirus exposure and HLA in healthy donors. General study results and limits: Generally TCR sequences proved uncommon, though certain public TCRs appeared in numerous donors. Productive rates of about 90% or about 30% were seen for most TCR beta V segments in an earlier analysis. CMV antigen specificity of a few CMV-associated chains was confirmed in vitro.

A multiplex PCR was run with 60 Vbeta primers and 13 Jbeta primers. As originally analysed: An analysis that came later counted some 85 million unique TCR beta chains, approximately 11 million shared. TCRdb keeps only in-frame clones here, not all; method: immunoSEQ multiplex PCR. The V and J calls and clone size are taken from that table; D and trimming were inferred from the DNA. The sample carries roughly 100,000 clones, 55% to 75% recorded once. This clone was observed a handful of times. The antigen is undetermined. This TCR was recovered from a man aged 25-45 years in good health and CMV-seropositive. Specimen: PBMCs.

CDR3 nucleotide sequence: TGTGCCTGGAGCTACGGGGGGGCGACAGATACGCAGTATTTT. Its protein product is CAWSYGGATDTQYF. The genes are TRBV30 and TRBJ2-3; 8 nucleotides align to TRBD2. V dropped 3 bases and J dropped 3; count of bases not matched to a gene: 5. From germline, CDR1 is GTSNPN and CDR2 SVGIG (reference sequence). This CDR3 is built from 14 residues.